A selection of T cell receptor beta chains follows, all from one sample in a study of cytomegalovirus exposure and HLA in healthy donors. Sequenced by immunoSEQ multiplex PCR; TCRdb stores in-frame clones only, minus some. Of 150,000 to 200,000 clones listed, around 79% are singletons. What was sequenced was PBMCs. The receptors derive from a woman aged 35 to 49 in good health and CMV-seropositive. The CDR3 runs from the conserved cysteine through the conserved F or W. Fields, in order: D gene, V gene, clone size, J gene, CDR3 protein, CDR3 DNA. The D gene is left open where the match is weak. A row's size may be missing; if present it is once, few, many or a size class.

d_gene: NA; v_gene: TRBV7-6; abundance: few; j_gene: TRBJ2-5; CDR3aa: CASSSLGRARETQYF; CDR3nt: TGTGCCAGCAGCTCACTCGGGCGGGCTAGGGAGACCCAGTACTTC
d_gene: NA; v_gene: TRBV29-1; abundance: NA; j_gene: TRBJ2-1; CDR3aa: CSVVGGNSYNEQFF; CDR3nt: TGCAGCGTTGTGGGCGGGAACTCCTACAATGAGCAGTTCTTC
d_gene: TRBD1; v_gene: TRBV10-2; abundance: NA; j_gene: TRBJ2-5; CDR3aa: CASSDYTGGGETQYF; CDR3nt: TGCGCCAGCAGCGACTATACAGGGGGTGGAGAGACCCAGTACTTC
d_gene: NA; v_gene: TRBV7-2; abundance: NA; j_gene: TRBJ2-3; CDR3aa: CASSLGEYTDTQYF; CDR3nt: TGTGCCAGCAGCCTCGGGGAGTACACAGATACGCAGTATTTT
d_gene: NA; v_gene: TRBV9; abundance: few; j_gene: TRBJ1-5; CDR3aa: CASSVGDINQPQHF; CDR3nt: TGTGCCAGCAGCGTGGGGGACATCAATCAGCCCCAGCATTTT
d_gene: NA; v_gene: TRBV7-9; abundance: NA; j_gene: TRBJ2-7; CDR3aa: CASSRSGSPYEQYF; CDR3nt: TGTGCCAGCAGCAGATCCGGGTCCCCCTACGAGCAGTACTTC
d_gene: NA; v_gene: TRBV12-2; abundance: NA; j_gene: TRBJ2-2; CDR3aa: CASRFRSDSLGSFTGELFF; CDR3nt: TGTGCAAGTCGCTTCCGGTCAGACAGCTTGGGATCCTTCACCGGGGAGCTGTTTTTT
d_gene: TRBD2; v_gene: TRBV19; abundance: NA; j_gene: TRBJ2-1; CDR3aa: CASSDQGLAGGWNEQFF; CDR3nt: TGTGCCAGTAGTGACCAGGGACTAGCGGGAGGATGGAATGAGCAGTTCTTC
d_gene: NA; v_gene: TRBV7-2; abundance: few; j_gene: TRBJ1-5; CDR3aa: CASSPRIDQPQHF; CDR3nt: TGTGCCAGCAGCCCCAGGATAGATCAGCCCCAGCATTTT
d_gene: NA; v_gene: TRBV11-3; abundance: NA; j_gene: TRBJ2-5; CDR3aa: CASSHRAGPQETQYF; CDR3nt: TGTGCCAGCAGCCATCGGGCGGGGCCTCAAGAGACCCAGTACTTC
d_gene: NA; v_gene: TRBV2; abundance: NA; j_gene: TRBJ1-5; CDR3aa: CASSQGHSNQPQHF; CDR3nt: TGTGCCAGCAGCCAGGGGCATAGCAATCAGCCCCAGCATTTT
d_gene: NA; v_gene: TRBV10-3; abundance: NA; j_gene: TRBJ2-2; CDR3aa: CAISESQNTGELFF; CDR3nt: TGTGCCATCAGTGAGTCTCAAAACACCGGGGAGCTGTTTTTT